These 25 T cell receptor beta chains originate from one sample sequenced in a study of CD8 T cells in ankylosing spondylitis. One entry per CDR3 protein, called by TCRdb with MiXCR from the 5' RACE reads. The sample holds under 300,000 distinct CDR3 sequences, approximately 20% seen once. The material sequenced was blood, either unsorted or a sorted T cell fraction (not recorded which). The receptors stem from a male donor with ankylosing spondylitis or in good health (not recorded which).

This clonotype was seen a handful of times. The rearrangement joins TRBV4-2 to TRBJ2-7; 7 positions agree with TRBD2. The CDR3 length is 15 residues. The V gene's germline CDR1 is LGHNA and CDR2 YNFKEQ. J gave up 2 bases and V 2 bases, and 6 bases lay outside the gene matches. CDR3 sequence (DNA): TGTGCCAGCAGCCAATGGCTAGCGGAAACCTACGAGCAGTACTTC. Encoded protein: CASSQWLAETYEQYF.

This chain connects TRBV14 to TRBJ2-1; D not resolved. This CDR3 contains 14 residues. CDR1 is SGHDN, CDR2 FVKESK, per germline. V shed 1 base and J shed 8 bases, with 12 bases lying between them. The CDR3 bases are TGTGCCAGCAGCCAAGTTAATAGTCTGGATGAGCAGTTCTTC. Its translation: CASSQVNSLDEQFF. The variable domain in full, with the rest retrieved from reference TRBV14 and TRBJ2-1, is EAGVTQFPSHSVIEKGQTVTLRCDPISGHDNLYWYRRVMGKEIKFLLHFVKESKQDESGMPNNRFLAERTGGTYSTLKVQPAELEDSGVYFCASSQVNSLDEQFFGPGTRLTVL.

This clonotype has more than one count but fewer than ten. The J gene is TRBJ1-5, the V gene TRBV4-1; D is unresolved. The germline V gene has CDR1 MGHRA and CDR2 YSYEKL. CDR3 length: 17 residues. Trimming stripped 0 bases from V and 3 bases from J, with 15 bases between. The CDR3 region has the DNA TGCGCCAGCAGCCAAGAAATCTTAGGCGGCCCCAATCAGCCCCAGCATTTT. This encodes CASSQEILGGPNQPQHF.

This clonotype was detected a few times. The chain uses TRBV5-1 and TRBJ2-7; no clear D. V lost 4 bases, J lost 0 bases, and 14 bases lay in between. This CDR3 is built from 15 residues. Germline V gives CDR1 SGHRS, CDR2 YFSETQ. The CDR3 bases are TGCGCCAGCAGCCTTGTGCCCATGAGCTCCTACGAGCAGTACTTC. Protein: CASSLVPMSSYEQYF. Full variable domain (outside the CDR3, taken from reference TRBV5-1 and TRBJ2-7): KAGVTQTPRYLIKTRGQQVTLSCSPISGHRSVSWYQQTPGQGLQFLFEYFSETQRNKGNFPGRFSGRQFSNSRSEMNVSTLELGDSALYLCASSLVPMSSYEQYFGPGTRLTVT.

The gene calls are TRBV7-2 and TRBJ2-7; TRBD1 aligns across 7 bases. The CDR3 runs 12 residues. Trimming cost V 5 bases and J 5 bases; bases outside gene matches: 3. The germline V gene has CDR1 SGHTA and CDR2 FQGNSA. CDR3: CASSAQGNEQYF. CDR3 coding DNA: TGTGCCAGCAGCGCACAGGGGAACGAGCAGTACTTC.

This clonotype has at least ten counts. This chain joins TRBV10-3 and TRBJ1-3; the D gene is possibly TRBD1 (6 bases). V lost 2 bases and J lost 3, with 14 bases in between. Germline V gene data show CDR1 as ENHRY and CDR2 as SYGVKD. CDR3 length: 16 residues. CDR3 protein: CAISEPGGGHGNTIYF. The CDR3 nucleotides are TGTGCCATCAGTGAGCCTGGGGGGGGCCATGGAAACACCATATATTTT.

This chain links TRBV6-2 or TRBV6-3 with TRBJ2-7, with 10 bases that match TRBD2. The CDR3 sequence is 15 residues long. In germline, CDR1 is MNHEY, CDR2 SVGEGT. V dropped 4 bases and J dropped 4; count of bases not matched to a gene: 7. The CDR3: CASSWGTSEGYEQYF. CDR3 in DNA: TGTGCCAGCAGTTGGGGGACTAGCGAAGGATACGAGCAGTACTTC.

The chain joins TRBV5-5 to TRBJ2-7; 7 nucleotides match TRBD1. After removal of 1 base from V and 3 bases from J, the junction contained 4 bases not matched to a gene. This CDR3 contains 14 residues. Germline loops: CDR1 SGHKS, CDR2 YYEKEE (reference sequence). CDR3 in amino acids: CASSLLRTGYEQYF. The CDR3 DNA reads as TGTGCCAGCAGCTTGCTTCGGACAGGCTACGAGCAGTACTTC.

This clonotype came up once. V usage is TRBV7-6 and J usage is TRBJ2-3, with D tentatively TRBD1 or TRBD2 (5 bases each). Germline V CDR1 and CDR2: SGHVS, FNYEAQ. This CDR3 comprises 14 residues. Trimming cost V 5 bases and J 3 bases, with 12 bases left between them. CDR3 bases: TGTGCCAGCAGCGCTGGGACCCCAACAGATACGCAGTATTTT. It encodes CASSAGTPTDTQYF.

The chain employs TRBV7-9 and TRBJ2-5; 9 bases align to TRBD1. This CDR3 has 14 residues. Germline assignment: CDR1 SEHNR and CDR2 FQNEAQ (reference sequence). V shed 5 bases, J shed 5 bases, and the junction held 6 bases outside the gene matches. The CDR3 sequence: CASSLRDRVETQYF. CDR3 in DNA: TGTGCCAGCAGCCTCCGGGACAGGGTGGAGACCCAGTACTTC. The full variable domain, rest sourced from reference TRBV7-9 and TRBJ2-5, is DTGVSQNPRHKITKRGQNVTFRCDPISEHNRLYWYRQTLGQGPEFLTYFQNEAQLEKSRLLSDRFSAERPKGSFSTLEIQRTEQGDSAMYLCASSLRDRVETQYFGPGTRLLVL.

This clonotype was seen many times. V is TRBV24-1 and J is TRBJ2-1, with 9 bases identical to TRBD1. The V gene end was trimmed by 7 bases and the J gene end by 7 bases; junction bases not matched to a gene: 7. CDR1 is KGHDR, CDR2 SFDVKD, per germline. The CDR3 spans 14 residues. CDR3 DNA: TGTGCCACCAGCCGGGACAGGGAAGTAAATGAGCAGTTCTTC. Amino acid sequence: CATSRDREVNEQFF.

The rearrangement links TRBV4-1 to TRBJ1-1; 7 nucleotides align to TRBD1. The junction had 4 bases not matched to a gene; V was cut back by 4 bases and J by 5 bases. CDR3 length: 13 residues. Germline CDR1 and CDR2: MGHRA and YSYEKL. CDR3 bases: TGCGCCAGCAGCCGCACAGGGGCTACTGAAGCTTTCTTT. Its protein product is CASSRTGATEAFF.

This clonotype was detected many times. This chain connects TRBV6-5 to TRBJ1-4; D ambiguous. The germline V gene has CDR1 MNHEY and CDR2 SVGAGI. V lost 0 bases, J lost 6 bases, and 11 bases lay in between. The CDR3 contains 15 residues. The CDR3 nucleotides read TGTGCCAGCAGTTACTCGTTCCAGCTCCATGAAAAACTGTTTTTT. Its protein is CASSYSFQLHEKLFF.

This clonotype was counted a few times. The chain recombines TRBV7-9 with TRBJ2-3; 9 bases are a match to TRBD2. CDR3 size: 16 residues. Germline CDR1 is SEHNR and CDR2 is FQNEAQ (reference sequence). Trimming cost V 4 bases and J 0 bases; bases outside gene matches: 5. The CDR3 is CASSSMTSGSTDTQYF. As DNA, the CDR3 is TGTGCCAGCAGCTCCATGACTAGCGGCAGCACAGATACGCAGTATTTT.

The V and J genes are TRBV4-1 and TRBJ2-7; weak D call: TRBD2 (5 bases). The CDR3 has 13 residues. CDR1 and CDR2 from the germline V gene are MGHRA and YSYEKL. Trimming pared 5 bases from V and 4 bases from J, leaving 12 bases between. CDR3 sequence (DNA): TGCGCCAGCAGCTCGGGGTATGGTTACGAGCAGTACTTC. The encoded protein is CASSSGYGYEQYF.

The genes are TRBV4-3 and TRBJ2-1, with 10 nucleotides matching TRBD2. Per the germline V gene, CDR1 is LGHNA and CDR2 is YSLEER. This CDR3 region has 19 residues. J was trimmed by 9 bases and V by 3 bases; bases with no gene match: 20. CDR3 region: CASSQGSAEAGGPRREQFF. The CDR3 nucleotides are TGCGCCAGCAGCCAGGGCTCAGCAGAAGCGGGAGGGCCCCGTCGTGAGCAGTTCTTC.

V is TRBV5-1 and J is TRBJ2-5, with D possibly being TRBD1 or TRBD2 (5 bases each). The V end lost 6 bases, the J end lost 5 bases, and 17 bases lay between the germline ends. The CDR3 loop spans 14 amino acids. The germline V gene has CDR1 SGHRS and CDR2 YFSETQ. The CDR3, as DNA: TGCGCCAGCACTGGGACCAATGAATGGGAGACCCAGTACTTC. Translating it yields CASTGTNEWETQYF. The full variable domain, rest sourced from reference TRBV5-1 and TRBJ2-5, is KAGVTQTPRYLIKTRGQQVTLSCSPISGHRSVSWYQQTPGQGLQFLFEYFSETQRNKGNFPGRFSGRQFSNSRSEMNVSTLELGDSALYLCASTGTNEWETQYFGPGTRLLVL.

V usage is TRBV20-1 and J usage is TRBJ2-3; TRBD2 matches 7 bases. The CDR3 totals 18 residues. The germline V gene encodes CDR1 DFQATT and CDR2 SNEGSKA (reference sequence). Here the CDR3 reads CSFGPSGGPRRGTDTQYF. CDR3 DNA: TGCAGCTTCGGACCATCGGGAGGACCGAGACGGGGCACAGATACGCAGTATTTT.

In this sample, this clonotype turned up a few times. The chain is built from TRBV4-1 and TRBJ1-5; 9 bases map to TRBD1. After removal of 0 bases from V and 7 bases from J, the junction contained 4 bases not matched to a gene. CDR1 MGHRA and CDR2 YSYEKL come from the germline V gene. There are 15 residues in the CDR3. The DNA for the CDR3 is TGCGCCAGCAGCCAAGAGACAGGGGGTCGACAGCCCCAGCATTTT. This translates into CASSQETGGRQPQHF.

This clonotype was counted ten times or more. The chain links TRBV20-1 to TRBJ2-5; 11 bases are a match to TRBD2. This CDR3 has 15 amino acids. Germline trimming cut 3 bases from V and 3 bases from J; bases unmatched to any gene: 6. Germline V lookup: CDR1 DFQATT, CDR2 SNEGSKA (reference sequence). The CDR3 is CSARGLAEREETQYF. The DNA for the CDR3 is TGCAGTGCTAGGGGACTAGCGGAGCGGGAAGAGACCCAGTACTTC.

This chain connects TRBV29-1 to TRBJ2-7; 14 nucleotides line up with TRBD2. The CDR3 spans 16 residues. Trimming at V came to 5 bases and at J to 6 bases, leaving 12 bases not matched to a gene. CDR1 and CDR2 (germline): SQVTM, ANQGSEA. The CDR3, as DNA: TGCAGCGTTCCGGGACTAGCGGGAGCTTGCGGGAGCGAGCAGTACTTC. Translated: CSVPGLAGACGSEQYF.

This clonotype was seen only a few times. The chain uses TRBV6-2 or TRBV6-3 and TRBJ2-7; TRBD1 matches at 7 bases. CDR1 is MNHEY and CDR2 is SVGEGT in the germline V gene. The CDR3 length is 16 residues. V lost 3 bases and J lost 1; bases outside the gene matches: 9. CDR3: CASSYPTGWDSYEQYF. The CDR3 nucleotides read TGTGCCAGCAGTTATCCGACAGGGTGGGATTCCTACGAGCAGTACTTC.

This chain joins TRBV29-1 and TRBJ2-1, with D hard to call. The CDR3 runs to 12 residues. The germline CDR1 and CDR2 sequences are SQVTM and ANQGSEA. Trimming removed 4 bases at V and 5 bases at J, with 9 bases between. The CDR3 sequence is CSVGGWDNEQFF. The CDR3 region has the DNA TGCAGCGTTGGTGGCTGGGACAATGAGCAGTTCTTC.

The J gene is TRBJ2-1, the V gene TRBV6-4, with unresolved D. CDR1 MRHNA and CDR2 SNTAGT come from the germline V gene. V was cut by 6 bases and J by 0 bases, with 9 bases left in between. There are 14 residues in the CDR3. CDR3 protein: CASSVTDSYNEQFF. CDR3 sequence (DNA): TGTGCCAGCAGCGTTACAGACTCCTACAATGAGCAGTTCTTC.

This clonotype occurred many times. The chain links TRBV2 to TRBJ2-5; no reliable D call. The germline V gene encodes CDR1 SNHLY and CDR2 FYNNEI. V lost 4 bases and J lost 5, with 8 bases in between. The CDR3 is 12 amino acids. For the CDR3, the DNA is TGTGCCAGCAGTGGAGTGAGGGAGACCCAGTACTTC. Its translation is CASSGVRETQYF.